Listed below are T cell receptor beta chains from one sample, sequenced in a study of blood T cells in healthy people across ages. TCRdb re-called the 5' RACE reads with MiXCR, one entry per CDR3 protein. The sample holds about 1.8 million distinct CDR3 sequences, about 49% seen once. The source material was blood. The receptors stem from a woman between 40 and 50 years old in good health. CDR3s include the opening cysteine and the closing phenylalanine or tryptophan. A D gene is named only where the DNA matches it firmly. Clone size is given for some rows only: seen once, a few or many times, or a class if the clone is expanded.

abundance: .; j_gene: TRBJ2-5; v_gene: TRBV20-1; d_gene: TRBD2; CDR3aa: CSARNLAGGQETQYF; CDR3nt: TGCAGTGCTAGGAACCTAGCGGGGGGGCAGGAGACCCAGTACTTC
abundance: few; j_gene: TRBJ2-7; v_gene: TRBV28; d_gene: .; CDR3aa: CASSRDSPSAYEQYF; CDR3nt: TGTGCCAGCAGCCGTGACAGTCCCTCAGCCTACGAGCAGTACTTC
abundance: once; j_gene: TRBJ2-5; v_gene: TRBV7-8; d_gene: .; CDR3aa: CAGSLGGQQGTKTQYF; CDR3nt: TGTGCCGGCAGCTTAGGGGGGCAACAGGGTACGAAGACCCAGTACTTC
abundance: .; j_gene: TRBJ2-4; v_gene: TRBV6-2/TRBV6-3; d_gene: .; CDR3aa: CASREGPLKPRVAKNIQYF; CDR3nt: TGTGCCAGCAGAGAAGGCCCCCTCAAGCCAAGAGTAGCCAAAAACATTCAGTACTTC
abundance: .; j_gene: TRBJ1-1; v_gene: TRBV6-5; d_gene: .; CDR3aa: CATRGGAGDDTEAFF; CDR3nt: TGTGCCACCAGGGGTGGAGCAGGGGACGACACTGAAGCTTTCTTT
abundance: .; j_gene: TRBJ2-2; v_gene: TRBV20-1; d_gene: .; CDR3aa: CSARSGFKAGELFF; CDR3nt: TGCAGTGCTAGAAGCGGGTTTAAGGCCGGGGAGCTGTTTTTT
abundance: few; j_gene: TRBJ2-7; v_gene: TRBV20-1; d_gene: .; CDR3aa: CSAAGTGGRHYEQYF; CDR3nt: TGCAGTGCTGCTGGGACCGGAGGGAGGCATTACGAGCAGTACTTC
abundance: .; j_gene: TRBJ1-1; v_gene: TRBV5-1; d_gene: TRBD1; CDR3aa: CASSLTTGVTEAFF; CDR3nt: TGCGCCAGCAGCTTGACGACAGGGGTCACTGAAGCTTTCTTT
abundance: .; j_gene: TRBJ2-5; v_gene: TRBV25-1; d_gene: .; CDR3aa: CASSEHRVEETQYF; CDR3nt: TGTGCCAGCAGTGAACATAGGGTAGAAGAGACCCAGTACTTC
abundance: .; j_gene: TRBJ2-3; v_gene: TRBV27; d_gene: TRBD2; CDR3aa: CASGLAGVDTQYF; CDR3nt: TGTGCCAGTGGACTAGCGGGAGTAGATACGCAGTATTTT
abundance: .; j_gene: TRBJ2-5; v_gene: TRBV12-3/TRBV12-4; d_gene: TRBD1; CDR3aa: CASSPRDSEETQYF; CDR3nt: TGTGCCAGCAGTCCCCGGGACAGTGAAGAGACCCAGTACTTC
abundance: few; j_gene: TRBJ2-3; v_gene: TRBV24-1; d_gene: TRBD1; CDR3aa: CATSEPGQSTDTQYF; CDR3nt: TGTGCCACCAGTGAACCGGGACAGAGCACAGATACGCAGTATTTT
abundance: few; j_gene: TRBJ2-5; v_gene: TRBV7-3; d_gene: .; CDR3aa: CASSLEEGPQETQYF; CDR3nt: TGTGCCAGCAGCTTAGAGGAGGGGCCCCAAGAGACCCAGTACTTC
abundance: .; j_gene: TRBJ2-3; v_gene: TRBV5-1; d_gene: .; CDR3aa: CASSPGQIAFGGTDTQYF; CDR3nt: TGCGCCAGCAGCCCAGGACAGATTGCTTTTGGAGGCACAGATACGCAGTATTTT
abundance: few; j_gene: TRBJ1-4; v_gene: TRBV6-2/TRBV6-3; d_gene: TRBD1; CDR3aa: CASSYGQGLDEKLFF; CDR3nt: TGTGCCAGCAGTTACGGACAGGGCCTTGATGAAAAACTGTTTTTT
abundance: few; j_gene: TRBJ1-6; v_gene: TRBV2; d_gene: .; CDR3aa: CASSLTDTNDGSPLHF; CDR3nt: TGTGCCAGCAGCTTAACTGACACGAACGATGGTTCACCCCTCCACTTT
abundance: .; j_gene: TRBJ1-2; v_gene: TRBV9; d_gene: .; CDR3aa: CASSAVGRANYGYTF; CDR3nt: TGTGCCAGCAGCGCGGTAGGGAGGGCTAACTATGGCTACACCTTC
abundance: few; j_gene: TRBJ2-1; v_gene: TRBV25-1; d_gene: .; CDR3aa: CASSDPAGPGLYNEQFF; CDR3nt: TGTGCCAGCAGTGACCCCGCAGGGCCGGGGCTCTACAATGAGCAGTTCTTC
abundance: .; j_gene: TRBJ2-1; v_gene: TRBV7-8; d_gene: .; CDR3aa: CASSLREEQFF; CDR3nt: TGTGCCAGCAGCCTCCGTGAAGAGCAGTTCTTC
abundance: .; j_gene: TRBJ2-1; v_gene: TRBV20-1; d_gene: .; CDR3aa: CSAWDRTHNEQFF; CDR3nt: TGCAGTGCTTGGGACCGAACGCACAATGAGCAGTTCTTC
abundance: .; j_gene: TRBJ2-5; v_gene: TRBV7-7; d_gene: .; CDR3aa: CASSETVVGTQYF; CDR3nt: TGTGCTAGCAGCGAAACCGTTGTGGGGACCCAGTACTTC
abundance: once; j_gene: TRBJ2-7; v_gene: TRBV4-1; d_gene: TRBD2; CDR3aa: CASSQRTSGGAGEQYF; CDR3nt: TGCGCCAGCAGCCAACGGACTAGCGGGGGGGCAGGTGAGCAGTACTTC
abundance: once; j_gene: TRBJ1-5; v_gene: TRBV20-1; d_gene: .; CDR3aa: CSARFPTADFYSNQPQHF; CDR3nt: TGCAGTGCTAGGTTCCCCACAGCAGATTTCTATAGCAATCAGCCCCAGCATTTT
abundance: once; j_gene: TRBJ2-1; v_gene: TRBV7-2; d_gene: TRBD2; CDR3aa: CASSPRTSGVREQFF; CDR3nt: TGTGCCAGCAGCCCGCGGACTAGCGGGGTACGAGAGCAGTTCTTC
abundance: .; j_gene: TRBJ1-6; v_gene: TRBV28; d_gene: .; CDR3aa: CASSFFQATIPLHF; CDR3nt: TGTGCCAGCAGTTTCTTCCAGGCCACAATTCCCCTCCACTTT
abundance: few; j_gene: TRBJ2-7; v_gene: TRBV6-1; d_gene: .; CDR3aa: CAGRGSYEQYF; CDR3nt: TGTGCCGGCCGGGGTTCCTACGAGCAGTACTTC
abundance: .; j_gene: TRBJ2-7; v_gene: TRBV10-2; d_gene: .; CDR3aa: CASKLREQQYF; CDR3nt: TGCGCCAGCAAGTTAAGGGAACAGCAGTACTTC
abundance: .; j_gene: TRBJ2-3; v_gene: TRBV9; d_gene: TRBD2; CDR3aa: CASSAWGGGDDLTQYF; CDR3nt: TGTGCCAGCAGCGCGTGGGGCGGGGGGGATGATTTGACGCAGTATTTT
abundance: .; j_gene: TRBJ1-2; v_gene: TRBV7-9; d_gene: .; CDR3aa: CASSSGALGYTF; CDR3nt: TGTGCCAGCAGCTCGGGGGCGCTCGGCTACACCTTC
abundance: .; j_gene: TRBJ2-1; v_gene: TRBV29-1; d_gene: TRBD1; CDR3aa: CSVEGTGSSYNEQFF; CDR3nt: TGCAGCGTTGAAGGGACAGGTAGCTCCTACAATGAGCAGTTCTTC
abundance: .; j_gene: TRBJ2-7; v_gene: TRBV4-2; d_gene: .; CDR3aa: CASGREDGTYEQYF; CDR3nt: TGTGCCAGCGGCCGAGAGGACGGGACCTACGAGCAGTACTTC
abundance: .; j_gene: TRBJ2-5; v_gene: TRBV20-1; d_gene: .; CDR3aa: CSPQWGAETQYF; CDR3nt: TGCAGTCCTCAGTGGGGGGCAGAGACCCAGTACTTC
abundance: .; j_gene: TRBJ2-7; v_gene: TRBV20-1; d_gene: .; CDR3aa: CSAREAGAGSYEQYF; CDR3nt: TGCAGTGCTAGAGAGGCAGGGGCAGGCTCCTACGAGCAGTACTTC
abundance: .; j_gene: TRBJ1-2; v_gene: TRBV5-1; d_gene: .; CDR3aa: CASSPDVGNYGYTF; CDR3nt: TGCGCCAGCAGCCCGGACGTGGGTAACTATGGCTACACCTTC
abundance: few; j_gene: TRBJ1-2; v_gene: TRBV4-3; d_gene: TRBD1; CDR3aa: CASSQDNPGQGNYGYTF; CDR3nt: TGCGCCAGCAGCCAAGATAACCCGGGACAGGGCAACTATGGCTACACCTTC